The 20 T cell receptor beta chains reported below all come from one sample, sequenced in a study of blood T cell repertoires in COVID-19. Profiling relied on immunoSEQ multiplex PCR, and the TCRdb table lists in-frame clones only, not all of them. The sample includes 100,000 to 150,000 clones, 70% to 80% of them seen just once. Sequences were obtained from peripheral blood. The receptors were sampled from a human donor in a cohort sampled during active COVID-19.

The V and J genes are TRBV4-1 and TRBJ1-4, with TRBD1 identical over 8 bases. J lost 5 bases, V lost 4 bases, and 6 bases had no gene match. CDR1 and CDR2 (germline): MGHRA, YSYEKL. The CDR3 totals 15 residues. CDR3 DNA: TGCGCCAGCAGCCTCTCCGGGACAGGCAATGAAAAACTGTTTTTT. Its protein product is CASSLSGTGNEKLFF.

This clone showed up many times. This sequence joins TRBV7-6 and TRBJ2-3, with 7 bases aligning to TRBD2. V was pared by 9 bases and J by 4 bases, with 7 bases of the junction left unmatched. The V gene's germline CDR1 is SGHVS and CDR2 FNYEAQ. The CDR3 has 13 amino acids. The DNA of the CDR3 is TGTGCCAGTCGGGGGGAGGGTGCAGATACGCAGTATTTT. This sequence encodes CASRGEGADTQYF.

The count of this clone is one. The chain couples TRBV5-4 to TRBJ1-4, with 9 bases identical to TRBD1. V was pared by 0 bases and J by 2 bases, with 2 bases of the junction left unmatched. The V gene's germline CDR1 is SGHNT and CDR2 YYREEE (reference sequence). The CDR3 sequence is 16 residues long. This CDR3 reads CASSLDRGRTNEKLFF. As DNA, the CDR3 is TGTGCCAGCAGCTTGGACAGGGGGCGGACTAATGAAAAACTGTTTTTT. Based on the CDR3 plus reference TRBV5-4 and TRBJ1-4, the full variable domain is ETGVTQSPTHLIKTRGQQVTLRCSSQSGHNTVSWYQQALGQGPQFIFQYYREEENGRGNFPPRFSGLQFPNYSSELNVNALELDDSALYLCASSLDRGRTNEKLFFGSGTQLSVL.

The V and J genes are TRBV27 and TRBJ2-3; TRBD2 agrees at 7 bases. Losses at the gene ends were 1 base for V and 0 bases for J; bases not matched to a gene: 1. Germline CDR1 and CDR2: MNHEY and SMNVEV (reference sequence). This CDR3 has 15 residues. As DNA, the CDR3 is TGTGCCAGCAGTTTATACGGGGGGAGCACAGATACGCAGTATTTT. It encodes CASSLYGGSTDTQYF.

The V call is TRBV19, the J call TRBJ2-3; the D gene is possibly TRBD1 (6 bases). The V end was cut by 6 bases, the J end by 2 bases, with 12 bases between. From germline, CDR1 is LNHDA and CDR2 SQIVND (reference sequence). The CDR3 is 14 residues long. The CDR3 DNA reads as TGTGCCAGTAGCGGCCGGGACAACACAGATACGCAGTATTTT. As protein: CASSGRDNTDTQYF.

The chain recombines TRBV5-6 with TRBJ1-5; TRBD1 agrees at 8 bases. The V gene end was trimmed by 0 bases and the J gene end by 1 base; junction bases not matched to a gene: 3. CDR1 is SGHDT and CDR2 is YYEEEE in the germline V gene. This CDR3 contains 16 residues. CDR3 sequence reads: CASSLAGGRSNQPQHF. For the CDR3, the DNA is TGTGCCAGCAGCTTGGCAGGGGGCCGGAGCAATCAGCCCCAGCATTTT.

The chain has TRBV11-2 and TRBJ2-7; tentatively, D is TRBD1 (6 bases). The V end was cut by 1 base, the J end by 3 bases, with 19 bases between. The CDR3 extends over 17 amino acids. In germline, CDR1 is SGHAT, CDR2 FQNNGV. The CDR3: CASSLGARQAFLYEQYF. In DNA form, the CDR3 reads TGTGCCAGCAGCTTAGGAGCTAGACAGGCTTTTCTCTACGAGCAGTACTTC.

In this sample, this clone turned up a few times. This chain connects TRBV9 to TRBJ2-1; 9 bases match TRBD2. The V gene's germline CDR1 is SGDLS and CDR2 YYNGEE. CDR3 length equals 15 residues. Germline trimming cut 4 bases from V and 7 bases from J; bases unmatched to any gene: 9. Written as DNA, the CDR3 is TGTGCCAGCAGCTCTTTAGCGGGGGCCAGGAATGAGCAGTTCTTC. Encoded protein: CASSSLAGARNEQFF.

The CDR3 spells CASSSTVSSYEQYF. The CDR3 DNA is TGCGCCAGCAGTTCCACGGTGAGCTCCTACGAGCAGTACTTC. The gene calls are TRBV23-1 and TRBJ2-7; D gene unclear. TRBV23-1 is an ORF; its function is uncertain. There are 14 residues in the CDR3. Trimming took off 5 bases at V and 0 bases at J, with 11 bases between the two ends.

The chain combines TRBV4-2 with TRBJ2-7; a weak D match, TRBD1 (6 bases). The ends were cut back, 1 base at V and 4 bases at J, with 8 bases in the middle. This CDR3 is 13 amino acids long. Looked up from germline, CDR1 is LGHNA and CDR2 is YNFKEQ. The CDR3 DNA reads as TGTGCCAGCAGCCAAGCAGGGGAGTACGAGCAGTACTTC. This gives the protein CASSQAGEYEQYF.

V and J are TRBV29-1 and TRBJ2-7, with D perhaps matching TRBD1 (6 bases). Germline CDR1 and CDR2: SQVTM and ANQGSEA. The CDR3 extends over 13 amino acids. V lost 6 bases, J lost 0 bases, and 12 bases lay in between. The CDR3 nucleotides read TGCAGCGTCGCGGACAGTAACTCCTACGAGCAGTACTTC. Translating it yields CSVADSNSYEQYF.

This clone turned up a few times. The gene calls are TRBV28 and TRBJ1-5, with D maybe TRBD1 (6 bases). The CDR3 totals 17 residues. Trimming removed 7 bases at V and 0 bases at J, with 19 bases between. Germline V CDR1 and CDR2: MDHEN, SYDVKM. The CDR3 reads CASTSTGTSFSNQPQHF. The CDR3 coding sequence is TGTGCCAGCACTTCAACCGGGACATCCTTTAGCAATCAGCCCCAGCATTTT.

In regard to this clone: One end of the junction is discordant with germline, which a read error may explain. The chain employs TRBV2 and TRBJ1-1; 8 bases fit TRBD1. The germline V gene has CDR1 SNHLY and CDR2 FYNNEI. The CDR3 is made up of 17 amino acids. The CDR3 region is CASSEGPGGVGNTEAFF. The CDR3 DNA reads TGTGCCAGCAGCGAAGGCCCAGGGGGCGTGGGGAACACTGAAGCTTTCTTT.

The chain links TRBV5-1 to TRBJ1-1; D is possibly TRBD1 (5 bases). V lost 0 bases and J lost 8, with 11 bases in between. The CDR3 contains 13 residues. Per the germline V gene, CDR1 is SGHRS and CDR2 is YFSETQ. CDR3 nucleotide sequence: TGCGCCAGCAGCTTGGTCGGGGGTGGAGAAGCTTTCTTT. Its protein is CASSLVGGGEAFF.

V and J are TRBV7-3 and TRBJ2-1; 12 positions agree with TRBD1. The CDR3 sequence is 15 residues long. After removal of 4 bases from V and 5 bases from J, the junction contained 3 bases not matched to a gene. Germline V gene data show CDR1 as SGHTA and CDR2 as FQGTGA. The CDR3 region is CASSSGTGGHNEQFF. CDR3 coding DNA: TGTGCCAGCAGCTCCGGGACAGGGGGCCACAATGAGCAGTTCTTC.

This clone was recorded once. This rearrangement joins TRBV4-1 to TRBJ2-1; TRBD2 aligns across 9 bases. Germline-derived CDR1 and CDR2 are MGHRA and YSYEKL. V shed 0 bases, J shed 7 bases, and the junction held 10 bases outside the gene matches. The CDR3 is 17 residues long. CDR3 in amino acids: CASSQEGRAGGWNEQFF. DNA of the CDR3: TGCGCCAGCAGCCAAGAGGGCCGAGCGGGGGGCTGGAATGAGCAGTTCTTC.

The chain recombines TRBV6-1 with TRBJ1-1, with 11 bases that match TRBD1. CDR1 and CDR2 (germline): MNHNS, SASEGT. The CDR3 runs 16 residues. V shed 1 base and J 7 bases; nucleotides not matched to a gene: 8. The CDR3 nucleotides are TGTGCCAGCAGTGAAGAGGACAGGGGGCTGTCAGATGAAGCTTTCTTT. Protein: CASSEEDRGLSDEAFF.

Turning to this clone: Within the sample, other DNA sequences also encode this same CDR3. V usage is TRBV9 and J usage is TRBJ2-7, with 8 nucleotides matching TRBD2. Trimming at V came to 0 bases and at J to 2 bases, leaving 4 bases not matched to a gene. There are 15 residues in the CDR3. Germline CDR1 SGDLS, CDR2 YYNGEE. As DNA, the CDR3 is TGTGCCAGCAGCGTAGATGCGGGGGGCACCTACGAGCAGTACTTC. Translation gives CASSVDAGGTYEQYF.

The gene calls are TRBV7-9 and TRBJ2-5, with TRBD1 as a possible D gene (6 bases). The germline V and J ends were trimmed by 5 bases and 7 bases, with 11 bases remaining between them. Germline V gene lookup returns CDR1 SEHNR and CDR2 FQNEAQ (reference sequence). The CDR3 sequence is 12 residues long. CDR3 sequence: CASSPTGWTQYF. The CDR3 DNA sequence: TGTGCCAGCAGCCCAACAGGGTGGACCCAGTACTTC.

The chain links TRBV7-9 to TRBJ2-2, with D perhaps matching TRBD2 (6 bases). With 7 bases removed from V and 5 bases from J, the gap between germline ends came to 23 bases. Germline V gene sequence: CDR1 SEHNR, CDR2 FQNEAQ (reference sequence). The CDR3 is 17 amino acids. The CDR3 nucleotides read TGTGCCAGCACCAAGGGTCGCGTCGGGAGCTGGACCGGGGAGCTGTTTTTT. Its translation is CASTKGRVGSWTGELFF.